This T cell receptor beta chain is drawn from a study of identical twins. This CDR3 region has 14 residues. Germline assignment: CDR1 MDHEN and CDR2 SYDVKM. V dropped 3 bases and J dropped 5 bases, with 11 bases sitting between them. Carrying unique molecular identifiers, the cDNA also gained a universal primer site through template switching. TCRdb processed the 5' RACE reads anew with MiXCR; each CDR3 protein has one entry. The sample has about 550,000 distinct CDR3 sequences; approximately 20% are singletons. Study-wide results and caveats: Beta clonotypes that were abundant in cord blood contained fewer insertions, a pattern absent from memory repertoires.

This clonotype was observed a handful of times. Its antigen is unidentified. Among all donors, each was a healthy Caucasian. A further study also used this sample, focusing on yellow fever vaccine responses in identical twins.

The rearrangement joins TRBV28 to TRBJ1-5; no firm D call. The TCR comes from a woman aged 18 to 35 in good health. Sequenced sample: CD4+ T cells sorted from blood. The CDR3 region has the DNA TGTGCCAGCAGTTTTACTTTCGGCCATCAGCCCCAGCATTTT. Amino acids: CASSFTFGHQPQHF.